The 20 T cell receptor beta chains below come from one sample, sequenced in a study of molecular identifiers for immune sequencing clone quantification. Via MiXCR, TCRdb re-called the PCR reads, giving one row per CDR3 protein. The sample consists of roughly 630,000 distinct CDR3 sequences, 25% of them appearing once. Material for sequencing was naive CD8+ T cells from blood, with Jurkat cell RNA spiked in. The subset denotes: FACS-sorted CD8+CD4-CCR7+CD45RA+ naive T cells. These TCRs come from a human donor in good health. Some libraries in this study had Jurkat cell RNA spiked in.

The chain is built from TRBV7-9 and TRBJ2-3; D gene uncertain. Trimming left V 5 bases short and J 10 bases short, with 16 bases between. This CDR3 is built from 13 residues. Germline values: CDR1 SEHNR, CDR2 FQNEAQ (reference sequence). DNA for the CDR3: TGTGCCAGCAGCCCAGCCTCTTACGATGCGCAGTATTTT. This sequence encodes CASSPASYDAQYF.

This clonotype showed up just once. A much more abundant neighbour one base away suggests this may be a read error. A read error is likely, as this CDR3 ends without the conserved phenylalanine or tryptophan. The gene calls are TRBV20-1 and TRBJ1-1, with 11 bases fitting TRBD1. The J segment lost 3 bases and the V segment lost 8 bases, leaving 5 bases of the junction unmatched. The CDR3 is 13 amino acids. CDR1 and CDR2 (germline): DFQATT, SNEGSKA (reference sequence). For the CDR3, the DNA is TGCAGTACAGGGGACAGGGGGGACACTGAAGCTTTCTCT. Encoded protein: CSTGDRGDTEAFS.

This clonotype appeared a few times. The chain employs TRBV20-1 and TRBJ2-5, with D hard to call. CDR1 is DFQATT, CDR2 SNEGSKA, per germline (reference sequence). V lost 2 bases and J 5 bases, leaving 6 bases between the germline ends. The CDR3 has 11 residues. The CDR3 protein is CSARPKETQYF. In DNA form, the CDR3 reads TGCAGTGCTAGACCAAAGGAGACCCAGTACTTC.

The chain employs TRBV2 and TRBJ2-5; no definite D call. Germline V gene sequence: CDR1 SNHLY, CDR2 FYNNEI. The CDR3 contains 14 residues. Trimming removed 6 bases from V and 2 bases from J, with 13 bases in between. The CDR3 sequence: CASRVSFVQETQYF. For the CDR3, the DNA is TGTGCCAGCAGGGTCTCTTTCGTTCAAGAGACCCAGTACTTC.

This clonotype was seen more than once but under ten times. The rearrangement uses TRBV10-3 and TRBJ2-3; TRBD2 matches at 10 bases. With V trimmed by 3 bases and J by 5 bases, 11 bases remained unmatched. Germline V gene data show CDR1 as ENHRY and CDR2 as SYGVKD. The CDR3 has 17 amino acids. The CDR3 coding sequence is TGTGCCATCAGTGAATCCTTGCTAGCGGGAGTTAAAGATACGCAGTATTTT. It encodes CAISESLLAGVKDTQYF.

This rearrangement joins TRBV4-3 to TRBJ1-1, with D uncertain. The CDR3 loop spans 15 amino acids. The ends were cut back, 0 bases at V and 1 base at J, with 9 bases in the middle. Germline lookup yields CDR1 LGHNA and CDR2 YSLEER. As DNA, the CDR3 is TGCGCCAGCAGCCAAGAATCGAGCTCGAACACTGAAGCTTTCTTT. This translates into CASSQESSSNTEAFF.

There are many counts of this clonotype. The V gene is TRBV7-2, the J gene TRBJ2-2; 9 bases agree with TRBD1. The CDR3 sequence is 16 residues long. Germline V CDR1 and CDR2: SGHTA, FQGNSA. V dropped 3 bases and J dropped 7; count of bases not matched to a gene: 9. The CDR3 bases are TGTGCCAGCAGCTTTATCGCACAGGGGGCGATCGGGGAGCTGTTTTTT. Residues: CASSFIAQGAIGELFF.

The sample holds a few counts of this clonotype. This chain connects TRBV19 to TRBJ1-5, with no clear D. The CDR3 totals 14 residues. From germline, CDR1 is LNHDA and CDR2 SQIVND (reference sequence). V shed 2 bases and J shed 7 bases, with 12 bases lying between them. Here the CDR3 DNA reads TGTGCCAGTAGTATATACGGAGGTGAACAGCCCCAGCATTTT. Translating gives CASSIYGGEQPQHF.

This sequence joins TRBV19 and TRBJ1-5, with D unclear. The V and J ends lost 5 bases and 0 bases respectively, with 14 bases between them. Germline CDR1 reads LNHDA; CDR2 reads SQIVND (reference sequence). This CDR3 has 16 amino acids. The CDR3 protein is CASSSQREYSNQPQHF. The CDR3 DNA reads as TGTGCCAGTAGTTCCCAACGGGAGTATAGCAATCAGCCCCAGCATTTT. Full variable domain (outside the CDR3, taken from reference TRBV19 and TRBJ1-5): DGGITQSPKYLFRKEGQNVTLSCEQNLNHDAMYWYRQDPGQGLRLIYYSQIVNDFQKGDIAEGYSVSREKKESFPLTVTSAQKNPTAFYLCASSSQREYSNQPQHFGDGTRLSIL.

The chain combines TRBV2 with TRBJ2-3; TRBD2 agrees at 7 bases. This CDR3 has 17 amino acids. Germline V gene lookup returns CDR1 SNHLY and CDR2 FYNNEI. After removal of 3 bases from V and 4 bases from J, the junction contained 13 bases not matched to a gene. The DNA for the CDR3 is TGTGCCAGCAGTGAGATGTTGTTAGCGGGTTGCTCAGATACGCAGTATTTT. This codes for CASSEMLLAGCSDTQYF.

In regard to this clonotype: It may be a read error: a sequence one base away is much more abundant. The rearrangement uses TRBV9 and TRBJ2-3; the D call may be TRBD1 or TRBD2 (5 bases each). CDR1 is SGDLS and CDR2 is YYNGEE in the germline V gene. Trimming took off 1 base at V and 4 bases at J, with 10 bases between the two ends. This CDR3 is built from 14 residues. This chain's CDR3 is CASSVWDGADTQYF. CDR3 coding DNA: TGTGCCAGCAGCGTATGGGACGGAGCAGATACGCAGTATTTT.

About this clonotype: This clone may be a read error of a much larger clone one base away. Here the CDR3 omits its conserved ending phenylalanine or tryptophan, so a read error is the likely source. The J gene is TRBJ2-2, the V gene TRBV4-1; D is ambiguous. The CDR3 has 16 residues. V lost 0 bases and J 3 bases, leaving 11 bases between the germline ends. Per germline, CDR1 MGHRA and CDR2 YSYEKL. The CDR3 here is CASSQETAAYTGELFI. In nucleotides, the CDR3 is TGCGCCAGCAGCCAAGAAACTGCGGCTTACACCGGGGAGCTGTTTATT.

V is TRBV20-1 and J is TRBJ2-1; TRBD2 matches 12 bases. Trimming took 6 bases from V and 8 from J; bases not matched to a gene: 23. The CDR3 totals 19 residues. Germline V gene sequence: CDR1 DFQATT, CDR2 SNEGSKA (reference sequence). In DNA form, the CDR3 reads TGCAGTGCCCTCCGCCGGACTAGCGGGGCTATGGGGAATACAGATGAGCAGTTCTTC. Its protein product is CSALRRTSGAMGNTDEQFF.

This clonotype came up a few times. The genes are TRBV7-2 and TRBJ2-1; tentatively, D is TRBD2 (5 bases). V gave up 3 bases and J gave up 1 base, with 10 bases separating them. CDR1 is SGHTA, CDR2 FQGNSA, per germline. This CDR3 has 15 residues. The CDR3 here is CASSLREGSYNEQFF. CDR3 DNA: TGTGCCAGCAGCTTGAGGGAAGGGTCCTACAATGAGCAGTTCTTC.

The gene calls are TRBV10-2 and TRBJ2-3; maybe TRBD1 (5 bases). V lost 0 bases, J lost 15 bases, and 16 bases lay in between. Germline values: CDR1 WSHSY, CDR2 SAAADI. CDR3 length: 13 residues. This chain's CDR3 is CASSESGQQMQYF. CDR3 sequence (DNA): TGCGCCAGCAGTGAGTCGGGGCAGCAAATGCAATATTTT.

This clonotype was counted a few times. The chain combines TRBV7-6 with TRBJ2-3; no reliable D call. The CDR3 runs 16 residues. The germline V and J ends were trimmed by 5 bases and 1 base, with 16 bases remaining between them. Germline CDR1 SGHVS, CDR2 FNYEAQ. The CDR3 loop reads CASSPPPNGGTDTQYF. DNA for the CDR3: TGTGCCAGCAGCCCCCCTCCCAACGGAGGCACAGATACGCAGTATTTT. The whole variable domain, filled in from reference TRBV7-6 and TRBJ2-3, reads GAGVSQSPRYKVTKRGQDVALRCDPISGHVSLYWYRQALGQGPEFLTYFNYEAQQDKSGLPNDRFSAERPEGSISTLTIQRTEQRDSAMYRCASSPPPNGGTDTQYFGPGTRLTVL.

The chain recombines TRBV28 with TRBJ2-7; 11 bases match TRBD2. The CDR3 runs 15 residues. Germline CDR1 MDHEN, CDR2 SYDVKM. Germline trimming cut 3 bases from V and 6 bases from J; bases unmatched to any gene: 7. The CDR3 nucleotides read TGTGCCAGCAGTTTCGTCCGACTAGCGGGAAGCGAGCAGTACTTC. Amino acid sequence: CASSFVRLAGSEQYF.

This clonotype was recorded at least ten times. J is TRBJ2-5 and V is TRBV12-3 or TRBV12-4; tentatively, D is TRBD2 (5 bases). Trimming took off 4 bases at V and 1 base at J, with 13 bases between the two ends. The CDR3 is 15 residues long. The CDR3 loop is CASSWAEEFQETQYF. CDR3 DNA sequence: TGTGCCAGCAGTTGGGCGGAGGAATTCCAAGAGACCCAGTACTTC.

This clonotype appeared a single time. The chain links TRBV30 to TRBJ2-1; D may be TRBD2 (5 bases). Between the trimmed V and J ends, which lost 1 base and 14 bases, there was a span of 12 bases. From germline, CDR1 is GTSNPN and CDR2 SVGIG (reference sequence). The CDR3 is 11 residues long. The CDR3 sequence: CAWSEAASKFF. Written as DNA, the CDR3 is TGTGCCTGGAGTGAAGCGGCTAGCAAGTTCTTC.

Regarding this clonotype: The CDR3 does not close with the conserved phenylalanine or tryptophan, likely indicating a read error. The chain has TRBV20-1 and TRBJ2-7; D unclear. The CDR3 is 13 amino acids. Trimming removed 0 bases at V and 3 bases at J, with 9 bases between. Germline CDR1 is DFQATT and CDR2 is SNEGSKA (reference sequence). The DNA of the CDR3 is TGCAGTGCTAGAGACCGGGTGGTCTACGAGCAGTACTAC. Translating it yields CSARDRVVYEQYY.